In this sample, the clone carrying this T cell receptor (beta chain) turned up many times. Its cognate antigen is unknown. The data were taken from a study of response to subunit inactivated influenza vaccine. Whole-study results and caveats: Every seasonal influenza vaccination brings in few new T cells, the authors suggested.

A single record per CDR3 protein comes from TCRdb applying MiXCR to the RT-PCR reads. The table lists fewer than 350,000 distinct CDR3 sequences, 20% to 25% of them singletons. Per the germline V gene, CDR1 is SGHDT and CDR2 is YYEEEE. The V and J ends lost 0 bases and 7 bases respectively, with 4 bases between them. The length of the CDR3 is 11 residues. This sequence joins TRBV5-6 and TRBJ1-1; D is unresolved. This specimen consisted of PBMCs from blood, obtained about 19 months after vaccination. This clonotype was obtained from a man between 50 and 75 years old who received an inactivated influenza vaccine. CDR3 coding DNA: TGTGCCAGCAGCTTGGACTTTGAAGCTTTCTTT. As protein: CASSLDFEAFF. The full variable domain, rest sourced from reference TRBV5-6 and TRBJ1-1, is DAGVTQSPTHLIKTRGQQVTLRCSPKSGHDTVSWYQQALGQGPQFIFQYYEEEERQRGNFPDRFSGHQFPNYSSELNVNALLLGDSALYLCASSLDFEAFFGQGTRLTVV.